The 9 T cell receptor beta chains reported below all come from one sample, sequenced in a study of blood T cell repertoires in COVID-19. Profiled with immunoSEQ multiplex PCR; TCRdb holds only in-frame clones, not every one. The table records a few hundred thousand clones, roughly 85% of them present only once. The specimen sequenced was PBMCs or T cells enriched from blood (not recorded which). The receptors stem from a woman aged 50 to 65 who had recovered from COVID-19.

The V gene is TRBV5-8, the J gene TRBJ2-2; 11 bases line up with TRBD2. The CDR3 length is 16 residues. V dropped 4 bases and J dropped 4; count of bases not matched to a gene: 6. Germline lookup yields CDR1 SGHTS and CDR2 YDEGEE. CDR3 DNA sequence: TGTGCCAGCAGCCGGGGACTAGCGGACCTCACCGGGGAGCTGTTTTTT. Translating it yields CASSRGLADLTGELFF. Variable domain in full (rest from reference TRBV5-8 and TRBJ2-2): EAGVTQSPTHLIKTRGQQATLRCSPISGHTSVYWYQQALGLGLQFLLWYDEGEERNRGNFPPRFSGRQFPNYSSELNVNALELEDSALYLCASSRGLADLTGELFFGEGSRLTVL.

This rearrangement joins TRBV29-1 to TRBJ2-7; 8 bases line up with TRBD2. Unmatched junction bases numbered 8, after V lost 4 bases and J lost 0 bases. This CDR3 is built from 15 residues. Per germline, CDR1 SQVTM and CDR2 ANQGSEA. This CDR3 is CSVGRGSGTSYEQYF. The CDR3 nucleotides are TGCAGCGTTGGGCGGGGTAGCGGGACCTCCTACGAGCAGTACTTC.

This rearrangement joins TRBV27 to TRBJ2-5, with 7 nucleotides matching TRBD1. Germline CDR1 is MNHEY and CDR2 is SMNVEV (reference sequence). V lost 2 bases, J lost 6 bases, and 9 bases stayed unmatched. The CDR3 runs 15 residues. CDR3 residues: CASSLSPDRAKTQYF. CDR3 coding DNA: TGTGCCAGCAGTTTAAGCCCCGACAGGGCGAAGACCCAGTACTTC.

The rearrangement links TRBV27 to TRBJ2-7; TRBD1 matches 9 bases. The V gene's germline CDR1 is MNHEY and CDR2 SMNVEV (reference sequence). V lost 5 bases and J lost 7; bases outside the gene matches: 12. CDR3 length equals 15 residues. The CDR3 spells CASSRPGDRAREQYF. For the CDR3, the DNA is TGTGCCAGCAGTCGTCCTGGGGACAGGGCTCGAGAGCAGTACTTC.

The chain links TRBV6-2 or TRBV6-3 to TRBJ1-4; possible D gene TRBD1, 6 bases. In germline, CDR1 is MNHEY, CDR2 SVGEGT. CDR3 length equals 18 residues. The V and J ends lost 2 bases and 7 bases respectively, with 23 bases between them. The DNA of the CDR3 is TGTGCCAGCAGTTACCGGAGAACGAGGACGGGACATATTGAAAAACTGTTTTTT. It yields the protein CASSYRRTRTGHIEKLFF.

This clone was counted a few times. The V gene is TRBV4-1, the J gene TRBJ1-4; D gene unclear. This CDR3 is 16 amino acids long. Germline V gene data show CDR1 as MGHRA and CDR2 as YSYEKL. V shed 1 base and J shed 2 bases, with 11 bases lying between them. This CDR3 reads CASSQATAGTNEKLFF. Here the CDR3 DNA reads TGCGCCAGCAGCCAAGCCACAGCGGGGACTAATGAAAAACTGTTTTTT.

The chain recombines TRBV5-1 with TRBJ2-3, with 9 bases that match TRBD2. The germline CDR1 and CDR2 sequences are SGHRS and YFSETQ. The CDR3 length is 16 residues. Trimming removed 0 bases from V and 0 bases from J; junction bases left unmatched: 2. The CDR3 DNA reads TGCGCCAGCAGCTTGGGTGCGGGGGGGAGCACAGATACGCAGTATTTT. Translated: CASSLGAGGSTDTQYF.

CDR3 protein: CATSDATGGGEKLFF. The CDR3 DNA reads TGTGCCACCAGTGATGCTACAGGGGGTGGTGAAAAACTGTTTTTT. The chain combines TRBV24-1 with TRBJ1-4; 8 bases map to TRBD1. Germline V gene sequence: CDR1 KGHDR, CDR2 SFDVKD. CDR3 length: 15 residues. Trimming removed 3 bases from V and 7 bases from J; junction bases left unmatched: 6.

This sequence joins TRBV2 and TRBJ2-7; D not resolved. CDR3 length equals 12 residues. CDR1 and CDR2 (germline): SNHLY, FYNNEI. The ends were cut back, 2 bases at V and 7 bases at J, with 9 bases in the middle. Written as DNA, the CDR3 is TGTGCCAGCAGTGAAAGCTGGCGGGAGCAGTACTTC. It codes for CASSESWREQYF.